This T cell receptor beta chain was identified in a study of blood T cell repertoires in COVID-19. For the study at large: Samples came from the United States, Italy and Spain, spanning acute and convalescent COVID-19. From T cells, B-cell-depleted T cells, or PBMCs came the material, which was cDNA or gDNA.

V shed 2 bases and J shed 4 bases, with 19 bases lying between them. The CDR3 loop spans 17 amino acids. CDR1 and CDR2 (germline): SGDLS, YYNGEE. Original analysis: Quantification of nucleated cells was approximated via reference gene primer amplification. Clones were sequenced by immunoSEQ multiplex PCR, and TCRdb holds only the in-frame ones, with some missing. That table gives V, J and clone size, and the DNA gave D and trimming. The sample lists some 250,000 clones, approximately 85% occurring once. The J gene is TRBJ1-3, the V gene TRBV9; D not certain. Sequenced input: peripheral blood. This receptor was obtained from a woman aged 60-70 years with active or convalescent COVID-19. The CDR3 DNA reads as TGTGCCAGCAGCGTCGCCCTCGGACCGACTACGGGAAACACCATATATTTT. Protein sequence: CASSVALGPTTGNTIYF.